This TCR beta chain was captured by sequencing in a study of blood T cells in healthy people across ages. The CDR3 sequence is 16 residues long. In germline, CDR1 is LGHNA, CDR2 YSLEER. Through a sample-barcoded 5' primer and a J-beta primer mix, a second PCR was run for about 6 to 11 cycles. TCRdb used MiXCR to reprocess the 5' RACE reads, holding one entry per CDR3 protein. The sample has roughly 1,100,000 distinct CDR3 sequences, less than 25% seen once. Worth noting for this clonotype: With a much larger clone just one base away, this may be a read error.

A further study also used this sample, focusing on T cells of mothers and their children.

This TCR derives from a girl aged 2 to 9 in good health. The material sequenced was blood. The V and J genes are TRBV4-3 and TRBJ2-3, with 7 nucleotides matching TRBD1. The CDR3 bases are TGCGCCAGCAGCCAAGATCTAGGTCAGGGGACAGATCCGCAGTATTTT. Its translation: CASSQDLGQGTDPQYF.